These T cell receptor beta chains were read from a single sample in a study of T cell responses to AZD1222 COVID-19 vaccine. Sequenced by immunoSEQ multiplex PCR; TCRdb stores in-frame clones only, minus some. This sample has roughly 110,000 clones, with 75% to 90% found just once. Specimen: peripheral blood, collected on day 0 of AZD1222 vaccination. The receptors derive from an adult in good health. CDR3s leave out the opening cysteine and the closing phenylalanine or tryptophan.

j_gene | v_gene | CDR3aa
TRBJ1-2 | TRBV21-1 | ASSKGFRDSISLANYGYT
TRBJ1-3 | TRBV7-2 | ASSFQGYSGNTIY
TRBJ1-4 | TRBV27 | ASSYRPDGKLF
TRBJ2-4 | TRBV19 | ASRIEGLAKNIQY
TRBJ1-2 | TRBV7-9 | ASSPGTFDYGYT
TRBJ2-2 | TRBV6-6 | ASSPSRTNTGELF
TRBJ1-2 | TRBV11-3 | ASSPDRDRGYT
TRBJ2-7 | TRBV7-9 | ASSWGTGSHEQY
TRBJ1-1 | TRBV30 | AWSVKTAMNTEAF
TRBJ2-2 | TRBV25-1 | ASSVRGANTGELF
TRBJ1-5 | TRBV5-3 | ARSLGTNTLCNQPQH
TRBJ1-3 | TRBV9 | ASSAVSGGGNTIY
TRBJ2-7 | TRBV5-3 | ARSLEGVLSYEQY
TRBJ2-7 | TRBV5-1 | ARLSRLQNYEQY
TRBJ1-2 | TRBV3-1/TRBV3-2 | AAQGNYNYGYT
TRBJ2-2 | TRBV11-3 | ASSLGSGKTLF
TRBJ2-5 | TRBV30 | AWSLSGTGGKTQY
TRBJ1-1 | TRBV2 | ASSGRASMNTEAF
TRBJ2-1 | TRBV7-2 | ASSLAGSSYNEQF
TRBJ2-1 | TRBV4-3 | ASSQERGQGVFNEQF
TRBJ1-6 | TRBV5-1 | ASSLEVGGSPLH
TRBJ2-5 | TRBV2 | ASRRTGGGQETQY
TRBJ1-2 | TRBV27 | ASSLVGGYGYT
TRBJ2-4 | TRBV29-1 | SVEYRGPHRSNQY
TRBJ1-2 | TRBV9 | ASSVGIDYGYT
TRBJ1-2 | TRBV7-9 | ASSRSGNGYT
TRBJ1-6 | TRBV5-4 | ASTLDSGSYNSPLH
TRBJ2-1 | TRBV19 | ASSISRGYYNEQF
TRBJ2-1 | TRBV25-1 | ASSELLAGLNNEQF
TRBJ2-1 | TRBV4-3 | ASSQGAYNEQF
TRBJ1-2 | TRBV15 | ATSSPENYGYT
TRBJ2-7 | TRBV4-3 | ASSQELVAAPYEQY
TRBJ1-1 | TRBV6-5 | ASSHEGARSTEAF
TRBJ2-7 | TRBV5-1 | ASSLGTSNSYEQY
TRBJ1-2 | TRBV12-3/TRBV12-4 | ASSLPGRGYT
TRBJ1-2 | TRBV6-6 | ASRDRTGQTNYGYT
TRBJ2-3 | TRBV18 | ASSSDRSTDTQY
TRBJ1-3 | TRBV28 | ASSPPRHGISGNTIY
TRBJ2-5 | TRBV20-1 | SASTSETQY
TRBJ2-1 | TRBV27 | ASKAYEQF
TRBJ2-1 | TRBV18 | ASSPGPGNEQF
TRBJ2-1 | TRBV5-4 | ASSLRGLGANEQF
TRBJ1-5 | TRBV5-1 | ASSFDSVNQPQH
TRBJ1-3 | TRBV27 | ASSLSRGSGNTIY
TRBJ2-5 | TRBV11-2 | ASSLELVAGRGETQY